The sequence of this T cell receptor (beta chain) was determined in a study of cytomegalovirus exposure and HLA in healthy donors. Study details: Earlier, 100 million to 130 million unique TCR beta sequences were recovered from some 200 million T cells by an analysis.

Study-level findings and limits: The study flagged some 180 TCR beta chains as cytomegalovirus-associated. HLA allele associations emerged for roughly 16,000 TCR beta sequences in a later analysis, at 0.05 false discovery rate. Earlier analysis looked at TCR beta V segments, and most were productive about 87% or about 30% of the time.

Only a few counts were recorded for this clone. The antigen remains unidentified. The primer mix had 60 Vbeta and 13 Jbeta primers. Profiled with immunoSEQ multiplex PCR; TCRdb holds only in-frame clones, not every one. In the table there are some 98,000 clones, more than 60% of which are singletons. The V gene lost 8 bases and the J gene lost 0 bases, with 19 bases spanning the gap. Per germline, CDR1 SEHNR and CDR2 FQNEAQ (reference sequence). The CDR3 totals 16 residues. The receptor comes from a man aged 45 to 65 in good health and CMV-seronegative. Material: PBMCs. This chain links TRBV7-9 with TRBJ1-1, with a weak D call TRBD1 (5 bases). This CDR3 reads CASAKGRQGLNTEAFF. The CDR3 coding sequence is TGTGCCAGCGCAAAAGGTAGGCAGGGCCTGAACACTGAAGCTTTCTTT.